The 30 T cell receptor beta chains listed next were all sequenced from one sample in a study of cytomegalovirus exposure and HLA in healthy donors. The table came from immunoSEQ multiplex PCR; TCRdb's copy has only in-frame clones and leaves some out. The sample contains 250,000 to 400,000 clones, approximately 86% of which appear only once. Sample: PBMCs. These receptors all stem from a man aged 25 to 40 in good health and CMV-seronegative.

V usage is TRBV29-1 and J usage is TRBJ2-1, with 8 bases identical to TRBD2. The CDR3 length is 13 residues. Germline V gives CDR1 SQVTM, CDR2 ANQGSEA. The ends lost 3 bases at V and 7 bases at J; junction bases unmatched: 5. CDR3 protein: CSVEAGGFNEQFF. DNA of the CDR3: TGCAGCGTTGAGGCGGGGGGTTTTAATGAGCAGTTCTTC.

The J gene is TRBJ2-7, the V gene TRBV7-2; D might be TRBD1 (6 bases). V shed 5 bases and J shed 7 bases, with 27 bases lying between them. The CDR3 runs to 17 residues. Germline values: CDR1 SGHTA, CDR2 FQGNSA. In DNA form, the CDR3 reads TGTGCCAGCAGCCCATCGGTCCGGGACAACAAGCTTCGGGAGCAGTACTTC. This codes for CASSPSVRDNKLREQYF.

This chain links TRBV2 with TRBJ2-7; 7 bases fit TRBD1. The CDR3 has 15 amino acids. CDR1 is SNHLY, CDR2 FYNNEI, per germline. After removal of 0 bases from V and 6 bases from J, the junction contained 8 bases not matched to a gene. The CDR3: CASSEAGDRLREQYF. In DNA, the CDR3 is TGTGCCAGCAGTGAAGCGGGGGACAGACTGCGCGAGCAGTACTTC.

The chain is built from TRBV10-2 and TRBJ2-7; D possibly corresponds to TRBD1 (6 bases). The CDR3 runs 17 residues. Trimming left V 7 bases short and J 0 bases short, with 22 bases between. CDR1 and CDR2 (germline): WSHSY, SAAADI. CDR3 nucleotides: TGCGCCAGCATAAGCATTAAAGGACAGCCGAACTCCTACGAGCAGTACTTC. It is translated as CASISIKGQPNSYEQYF.

The DNA of the CDR3 is TGCAGTGCAGAGGGACACCTCGAAGCTTTCTTT. It specifies CSAEGHLEAFF. V gene TRBV20-1 combines with J gene TRBJ1-1, with D possibly being TRBD1 (6 bases). The CDR3 loop spans 11 amino acids. Per germline, CDR1 DFQATT and CDR2 SNEGSKA (reference sequence). The V gene lost 6 bases and the J gene lost 8 bases, with 13 bases spanning the gap.

The chain employs TRBV7-8 and TRBJ1-1; D is unresolved. Germline lookup yields CDR1 SGHVS and CDR2 FQNEAQ. The CDR3 length is 14 residues. V dropped 1 base and J dropped 1 base, with 7 bases sitting between them. This CDR3 reads CASSLVGRNTEAFF. The CDR3 DNA reads as TGTGCCAGCAGCTTAGTTGGGCGGAACACTGAAGCTTTCTTT.

The genes are TRBV25-1 and TRBJ2-2; 9 positions agree with TRBD2. V was clipped by 2 bases and J by 4 bases; unmatched bases: 8. Germline V gives CDR1 MGHDK, CDR2 SYGVNS. CDR3 length equals 17 residues. The CDR3 DNA follows: TGTGCCAGCAGTGAAGAAGGGCTAGCGGGGTTCACCGGGGAGCTGTTTTTT. Protein product: CASSEEGLAGFTGELFF.

J is TRBJ1-5 and V is TRBV5-8, with 11 nucleotides matching TRBD1. CDR1 and CDR2 from the germline V gene are SGHTS and YDEGEE. V was clipped by 2 bases and J by 6 bases; unmatched bases: 4. This CDR3 is built from 15 residues. The CDR3: CASSFRTGGFQPQHF. The CDR3 DNA follows: TGTGCCAGCAGCTTCCGGACAGGGGGCTTTCAGCCCCAGCATTTT.

The V call is TRBV27, the J call TRBJ2-7, with 10 nucleotides matching TRBD1. Trimming cost V 0 bases and J 5 bases; bases outside gene matches: 10. The CDR3 sequence is 17 residues long. Germline V gene data show CDR1 as MNHEY and CDR2 as SMNVEV (reference sequence). The CDR3 nucleotides read TGTGCCAGCAGTTTATCGAACCCGGGACAGGGGCTTCACGAGCAGTACTTC. Translation gives CASSLSNPGQGLHEQYF.

The chain links TRBV30 to TRBJ2-2; 8 bases are shared with TRBD1. V was clipped by 0 bases and J by 7 bases; unmatched bases: 10. Germline lookup yields CDR1 GTSNPN and CDR2 SVGIG (reference sequence). The CDR3 runs 16 residues. The CDR3 DNA is TGTGCCTGGAGTGTACTTCGGGCAGGGGGCAACGGGGAGCTGTTTTTT. Protein product: CAWSVLRAGGNGELFF. Based on the CDR3 plus reference TRBV30 and TRBJ2-2, the full variable domain is SQTIHQWPATLVQPVGSPLSLECTVEGTSNPNLYWYRQAAGRGLQLLFYSVGIGQISSEVPQNLSASRPQDRQFILSSKKLLLSDSGFYLCAWSVLRAGGNGELFFGEGSRLTVL.

The chain combines TRBV5-1 with TRBJ1-2, with 8 bases lining up with TRBD1. The V and J ends lost 2 bases and 6 bases, in that order; junction bases with no gene match: 3. Germline-derived CDR1 and CDR2 are SGHRS and YFSETQ. The CDR3 runs 13 residues. CDR3 bases: TGCGCCAGCAGCTTATCGACAGGGGATGGCTACACCTTC. It codes for CASSLSTGDGYTF.

V usage is TRBV10-3 and J usage is TRBJ1-6, with a possible D match to TRBD1 (6 bases). Looked up from germline, CDR1 is ENHRY and CDR2 is SYGVKD. The V gene lost 2 bases and the J gene lost 1 base, with 9 bases spanning the gap. CDR3 size: 16 residues. CDR3 sequence: CAISEHRESYNSPLHF. In DNA form, the CDR3 reads TGTGCCATCAGTGAGCACAGGGAGTCCTATAATTCACCCCTCCACTTT.

The sample holds one count of this clone. This chain connects TRBV7-9 to TRBJ2-5, with D perhaps TRBD1 (6 bases). Germline V gene data show CDR1 as SEHNR and CDR2 as FQNEAQ (reference sequence). The CDR3 is 14 amino acids. Deletions cut 2 bases from V and 4 bases from J, with 11 bases between. The CDR3 is CASSLQGPGETQYF. CDR3 DNA sequence: TGTGCCAGCAGCTTACAGGGGCCAGGAGAGACCCAGTACTTC.

The gene calls are TRBV30 and TRBJ2-1; D is uncertain. CDR3 length: 14 amino acids. Trimming pared 6 bases from V and 1 base from J, leaving 13 bases between. The germline V gene has CDR1 GTSNPN and CDR2 SVGIG (reference sequence). The CDR3 spells CACSSQVSYNEQFF. The CDR3 DNA follows: TGTGCCTGCTCCTCCCAGGTGTCCTACAATGAGCAGTTCTTC.

The genes are TRBV27 and TRBJ1-1; maybe TRBD1 (5 bases). CDR3 length equals 17 residues. V lost 6 bases, J lost 0 bases, and 20 bases lay in between. The germline V gene has CDR1 MNHEY and CDR2 SMNVEV (reference sequence). The CDR3 loop is CASSDSILSIMNTEAFF. For the CDR3, the DNA is TGTGCCAGCAGCGACAGCATCTTAAGCATCATGAACACTGAAGCTTTCTTT.

V gene TRBV29-1 combines with J gene TRBJ1-2, with 8 nucleotides matching TRBD1. Trimming took 3 bases from V and 2 from J; bases not matched to a gene: 14. The germline V gene has CDR1 SQVTM and CDR2 ANQGSEA. The CDR3 is 17 amino acids. The CDR3 sequence is CSVDSGGGSSKNYGYTF. The CDR3 DNA follows: TGCAGCGTTGATTCAGGGGGCGGTTCCTCAAAAAACTATGGCTACACCTTC.

This clone was observed at least ten times. The chain employs TRBV4-3 and TRBJ2-2; 10 bases line up with TRBD1. Germline V gene data show CDR1 as LGHNA and CDR2 as YSLEER. V shed 5 bases, J shed 8 bases, and the junction held 8 bases outside the gene matches. The CDR3 consists of 15 residues. The CDR3: CASSTQTGGVGELFF. The CDR3 region has the DNA TGCGCCAGCAGCACCCAGACAGGGGGCGTTGGGGAGCTGTTTTTT.

The chain combines TRBV5-1 with TRBJ2-7; perhaps TRBD1 as D (6 bases). CDR3 length: 15 amino acids. The V and J ends lost 0 bases and 4 bases respectively, with 14 bases between them. Germline-derived CDR1 and CDR2 are SGHRS and YFSETQ. CDR3 region: CASSLATGTKYEQYF. The CDR3 DNA reads TGCGCCAGCAGCTTGGCAACAGGGACAAAATACGAGCAGTACTTC.

The chain joins TRBV29-1 to TRBJ2-5; D might be TRBD1 (7 bases). Germline CDR1 reads SQVTM; CDR2 reads ANQGSEA. V shed 6 bases and J shed 3 bases, with 14 bases lying between them. This CDR3 region has 13 residues. The CDR3 DNA reads TGCAGCGTCCAGGGGGACTCCAAAGAGACCCAGTACTTC. As protein: CSVQGDSKETQYF.

The V gene is TRBV19, the J gene TRBJ2-1, with D maybe TRBD2 (6 bases). Looked up from germline, CDR1 is LNHDA and CDR2 is SQIVND (reference sequence). Trimming stripped 5 bases from V and 8 bases from J, with 19 bases between. The CDR3 contains 15 residues. The CDR3 bases are TGTGCCAGTAGTGATGGGGGGACCCGTTGGGATGAGCAGTTCTTC. Its translation: CASSDGGTRWDEQFF.

The chain joins TRBV5-6 to TRBJ2-3; 9 bases fit TRBD1. Germline CDR1 is SGHDT and CDR2 is YYEEEE. The V segment lost 4 bases and the J segment 4 bases; nucleotides outside the gene matches: 10. This CDR3 region has 16 residues. The CDR3 protein is CASSGDRDRVADTQYF. The CDR3, as DNA: TGTGCCAGCAGCGGAGACCGGGACAGGGTCGCAGATACGCAGTATTTT.

The rearrangement joins TRBV19 to TRBJ2-7, with 7 bases aligning to TRBD1. CDR1 LNHDA and CDR2 SQIVND come from the germline V gene (reference sequence). The CDR3 has 15 residues. V lost 1 base and J lost 3; bases outside the gene matches: 6. CDR3 region: CASSIVGQTNYEQYF. The CDR3 nucleotides are TGTGCCAGTAGTATAGTGGGACAGACCAACTACGAGCAGTACTTC.

The chain links TRBV5-6 to TRBJ1-1; 8 bases are shared with TRBD1. With V trimmed by 4 bases and J by 10 bases, 9 bases remained unmatched. The CDR3 contains 13 residues. Germline-derived CDR1 and CDR2 are SGHDT and YYEEEE. The CDR3 DNA is TGTGCCAGCAGCCTCGACAGGGGTGGAGCAGCTTTCTTT. Translating it yields CASSLDRGGAAFF.

The chain joins TRBV19 to TRBJ1-2; tentative D call: TRBD1 (6 bases). The V gene lost 10 bases and the J gene lost 0 bases, with 18 bases spanning the gap. CDR1 is LNHDA, CDR2 SQIVND, per germline (reference sequence). The CDR3 is made up of 15 amino acids. CDR3 sequence: CATTPWAGANYGYTF. As DNA, the CDR3 is TGTGCCACCACCCCGTGGGCAGGGGCTAACTATGGCTACACCTTC.

This clone was detected only once. The rearrangement uses TRBV21-1 and TRBJ2-7; whether TRBD1, the table's D call, matches the DNA was not checked. TRBV21-1 is recorded as a pseudogene. The CDR3 length is 18 residues. CDR3 coding DNA: TGTGCCAGCAGCAAACAGAAAATGCCCCGGGACAGGGCGTACGAGCAGTACTTC. Translated: CASSKQKMPRDRAYEQYF.

This sequence joins TRBV19 and TRBJ2-3; TRBD2 matches at 11 bases. Unmatched junction bases numbered 13, after V lost 5 bases and J lost 6 bases. CDR3 size: 17 residues. CDR1 and CDR2 from the germline V gene are LNHDA and SQIVND (reference sequence). CDR3 sequence (DNA): TGTGCCAGTAGTGACCCTCTAGCGGGGGGAACCAGGGATACGCAGTATTTT. Protein product: CASSDPLAGGTRDTQYF.

This chain uses TRBV29-1 with TRBJ1-1, with 10 bases lining up with TRBD1. This CDR3 contains 12 residues. The V gene end was trimmed by 7 bases and the J gene end by 4 bases; junction bases not matched to a gene: 3. Looked up from germline, CDR1 is SQVTM and CDR2 is ANQGSEA. CDR3 residues: CSAGQGSTEAFF. DNA for the CDR3: TGCAGCGCGGGACAGGGGAGCACTGAAGCTTTCTTT.

V gene TRBV19 combines with J gene TRBJ1-5, with 9 nucleotides matching TRBD1. The CDR3 consists of 15 residues. The ends lost 8 bases at V and 7 bases at J; junction bases unmatched: 12. Germline V gene sequence: CDR1 LNHDA, CDR2 SQIVND (reference sequence). The CDR3 DNA is TGTGCCAGTCGGGCCCGGGACAGGGTGAACCAGCCCCAGCATTTT. Its translation is CASRARDRVNQPQHF.

The rearrangement joins TRBV2 to TRBJ1-5; D is undetermined. This CDR3 has 14 residues. Germline CDR1 reads SNHLY; CDR2 reads FYNNEI. Trimming removed 7 bases at V and 4 bases at J, with 14 bases between. CDR3 amino acids: CASTRGLRNQPQHF. In DNA, the CDR3 is TGTGCCAGCACCCGCGGACTCCGAAATCAGCCCCAGCATTTT.

This rearrangement joins TRBV19 to TRBJ1-1; no clear D gene. The germline V and J ends were trimmed by 5 bases and 4 bases, with 14 bases remaining between them. The germline V gene encodes CDR1 LNHDA and CDR2 SQIVND (reference sequence). The CDR3 runs 14 residues. The CDR3 loop is CASSGPTGSTEAFF. CDR3 nucleotides: TGTGCCAGTAGTGGCCCGACGGGGAGCACTGAAGCTTTCTTT.